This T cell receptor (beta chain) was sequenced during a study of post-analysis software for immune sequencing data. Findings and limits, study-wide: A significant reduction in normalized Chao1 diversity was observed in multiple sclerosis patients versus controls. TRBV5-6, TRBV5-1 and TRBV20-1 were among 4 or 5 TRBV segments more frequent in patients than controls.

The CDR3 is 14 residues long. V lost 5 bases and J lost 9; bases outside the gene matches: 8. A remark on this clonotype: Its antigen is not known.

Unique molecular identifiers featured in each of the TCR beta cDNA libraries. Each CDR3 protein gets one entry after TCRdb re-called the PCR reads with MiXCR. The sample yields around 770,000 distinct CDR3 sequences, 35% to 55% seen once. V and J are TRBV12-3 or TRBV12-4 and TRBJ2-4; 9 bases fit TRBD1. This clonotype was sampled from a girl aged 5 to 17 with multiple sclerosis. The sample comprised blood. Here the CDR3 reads CASSLTGGAVIQYF. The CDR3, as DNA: TGTGCCAGCAGTCTTACAGGGGGCGCGGTCATTCAGTACTTC.